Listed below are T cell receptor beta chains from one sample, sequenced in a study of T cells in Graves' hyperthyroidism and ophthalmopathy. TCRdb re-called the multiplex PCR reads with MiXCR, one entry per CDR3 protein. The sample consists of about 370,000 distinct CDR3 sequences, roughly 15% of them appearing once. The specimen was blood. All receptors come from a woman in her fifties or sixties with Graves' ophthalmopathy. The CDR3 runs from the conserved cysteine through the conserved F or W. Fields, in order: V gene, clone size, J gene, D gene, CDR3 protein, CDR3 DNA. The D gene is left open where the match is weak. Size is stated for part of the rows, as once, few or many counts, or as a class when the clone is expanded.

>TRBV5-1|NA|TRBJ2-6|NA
CASSFEWVTSSVLTF
TGCGCCAGCAGCTTTGAATGGGTTACTAGCTCCGTCCTGACTTTC
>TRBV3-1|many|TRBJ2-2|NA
CASSLFSGAGELFF
TGTGCCAGCAGCCTCTTTTCGGGGGCCGGGGAGCTGTTTTTT
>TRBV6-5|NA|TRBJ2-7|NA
CASSYSAYRSGTYEQYF
TGTGCCAGCAGTTACTCGGCATACAGGTCAGGCACCTACGAGCAGTACTTC
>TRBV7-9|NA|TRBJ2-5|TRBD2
CVGTRAGVQETQYF
TGTGTAGGGACTCGGGCGGGAGTCCAAGAGACCCAGTACTTC
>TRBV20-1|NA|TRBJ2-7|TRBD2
CSARRTSGFSSYEQYF
TGCAGTGCTAGGAGGACTAGCGGGTTTAGCTCCTACGAGCAGTACTTC
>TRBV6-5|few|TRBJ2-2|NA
CASSYSGQGGTGELFF
TGTGCCAGCAGTTACTCCGGGCAGGGGGGCACCGGGGAGCTGTTTTTT
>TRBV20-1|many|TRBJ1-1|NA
CSARDGGAEAFF
TGCAGTGCTAGGGATGGAGGGGCTGAAGCTTTCTTT
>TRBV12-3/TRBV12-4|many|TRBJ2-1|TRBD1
CASSRDSTYNEQFF
TGTGCCAGCAGTCGGGACAGCACCTACAATGAGCAGTTCTTC
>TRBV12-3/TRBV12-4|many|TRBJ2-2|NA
CASRSGSSTGELFF
TGTGCCAGCAGGAGCGGAAGCAGCACCGGGGAGCTGTTTTTT
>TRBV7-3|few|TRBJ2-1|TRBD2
CASSSGGAGGYNEQFF
TGTGCCAGCAGCTCCGGCGGGGCGGGAGGGTACAATGAGCAGTTCTTC
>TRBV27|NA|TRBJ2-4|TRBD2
CASSSIAGDANIQYF
TGTGCCAGCAGCTCAATAGCGGGAGACGCCAACATTCAGTACTTC
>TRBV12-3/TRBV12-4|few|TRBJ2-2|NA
CASSAGGGYTGELFF
TGTGCCAGCAGCGCCGGAGGGGGCTACACCGGGGAGCTGTTTTTT
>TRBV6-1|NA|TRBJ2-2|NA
CASTRDLERSGELFF
TGTGCCAGCACCAGGGACCTAGAGCGTAGCGGGGAGCTGTTTTTT
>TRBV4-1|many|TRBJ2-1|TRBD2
CASSQDVGEGHNEQFF
TGCGCCAGCAGCCAAGATGTGGGGGAGGGCCACAATGAGCAGTTCTTC
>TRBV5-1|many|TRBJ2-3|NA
CASSLAWSDTQYF
TGCGCCAGCAGCTTGGCCTGGTCAGATACGCAGTATTTT
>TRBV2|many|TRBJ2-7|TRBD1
CASSGLGQGISYEQYF
TGTGCCAGCAGTGGGTTGGGACAGGGGATCTCCTACGAGCAGTACTTC
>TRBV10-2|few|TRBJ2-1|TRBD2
CASHVGGLAGNNEQFF
TGCGCCTCCCACGTGGGGGGACTAGCGGGGAACAATGAGCAGTTCTTC
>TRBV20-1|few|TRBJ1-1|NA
CSANQQVNTEAFF
TGCAGTGCCAACCAACAAGTAAACACTGAAGCTTTCTTT
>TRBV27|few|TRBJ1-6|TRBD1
CANSLITGGFTSPLHF
TGTGCCAACAGTTTAATCACAGGGGGCTTTACTTCACCCCTCCACTTT
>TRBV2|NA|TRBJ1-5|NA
CASSEGGFNQPQHF
TGTGCCAGCAGTGAAGGAGGGTTCAATCAGCCCCAGCATTTT
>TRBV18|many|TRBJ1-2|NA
CASSPYGPSGGYTF
TGTGCCAGCTCACCATATGGACCGTCTGGTGGCTACACCTTC
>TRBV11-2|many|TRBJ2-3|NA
CASSSLPPRDTTDTQYF
TGTGCCAGCAGCTCCCTGCCTCCGCGGGATACCACAGATACGCAGTATTTT
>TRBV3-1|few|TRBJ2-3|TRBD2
CASSPRLAGGADTQYF
TGTGCCAGCAGCCCCCGGCTAGCGGGAGGGGCAGATACGCAGTATTTT
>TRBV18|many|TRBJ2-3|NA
CASSPRRGTDTQYF
TGTGCCAGCTCACCACGACGGGGCACAGATACGCAGTATTTT
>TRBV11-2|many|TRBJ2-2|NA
CASSLDRSNTGELFF
TGTGCCAGCAGCTTAGATCGGTCGAACACCGGGGAGCTGTTTTTT
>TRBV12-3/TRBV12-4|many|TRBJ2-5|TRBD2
CASSFAGGGQETQYF
TGTGCCAGCAGTTTCGCGGGAGGGGGACAAGAGACCCAGTACTTC
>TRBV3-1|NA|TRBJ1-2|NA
CASSPGQFPNYGYTF
TGTGCCAGCAGCCCCGGACAGTTCCCGAACTATGGCTACACCTTC
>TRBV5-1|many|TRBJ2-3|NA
CASSLLSVTWDTQYF
TGCGCCAGCAGCTTGCTCTCGGTCACTTGGGATACGCAGTATTTT
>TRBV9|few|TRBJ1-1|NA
CASSAGVGLEAFF
TGTGCCAGCAGCGCCGGGGTGGGACTTGAAGCTTTCTTT
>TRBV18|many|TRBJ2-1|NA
CASSQQGNNEQFF
TGTGCCAGCTCACAACAGGGCAACAATGAGCAGTTCTTC
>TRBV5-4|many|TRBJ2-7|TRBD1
CASSYDRGRNEQYF
TGTGCCAGCAGCTATGACAGGGGGAGGAACGAGCAGTACTTC
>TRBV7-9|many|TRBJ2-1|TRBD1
CASSSSGKGGQGAFYNEQFF
TGTGCCAGCAGCTCCTCGGGTAAAGGCGGACAGGGGGCGTTCTACAATGAGCAGTTCTTC
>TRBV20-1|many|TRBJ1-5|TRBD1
CSARDFRTGSSQPQHF
TGCAGTGCTAGAGATTTCCGGACAGGGTCATCTCAGCCCCAGCATTTT
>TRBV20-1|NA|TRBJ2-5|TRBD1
CRGTGEETQYF
TGCAGAGGGACAGGGGAAGAGACCCAGTACTTC
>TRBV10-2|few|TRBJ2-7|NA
CASSVRGDEQYF
TGCGCCAGCAGTGTTAGGGGCGACGAGCAGTACTTC
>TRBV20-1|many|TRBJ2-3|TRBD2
CSASSGSRTDTQYF
TGCAGTGCAAGTAGCGGGAGTCGCACAGATACGCAGTATTTT
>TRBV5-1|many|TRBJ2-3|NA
CASNIRDGFTDTQYF
TGCGCCAGCAATATACGGGACGGTTTCACAGATACGCAGTATTTT
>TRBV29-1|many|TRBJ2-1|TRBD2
CSVGFSGAYNEQFF
TGCAGCGTTGGGTTTAGCGGGGCCTACAATGAGCAGTTCTTC
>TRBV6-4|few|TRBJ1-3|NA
CASSEIENSSGNTIYF
TGTGCCAGCAGTGAAATCGAAAACAGCTCTGGAAACACCATATATTTT
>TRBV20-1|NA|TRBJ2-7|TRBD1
CSARDPSGGPYEQYF
TGCAGTGCTAGAGATCCGTCAGGGGGCCCTTACGAGCAGTACTTC
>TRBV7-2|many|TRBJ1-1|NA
CASSSSWHQGTEAFF
TGTGCCAGCAGCTCATCTTGGCACCAGGGAACTGAAGCTTTCTTT
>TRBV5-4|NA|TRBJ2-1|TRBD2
CASSPEGLGAYNEQFF
TGTGCCAGCAGCCCGGAAGGACTAGGCGCCTACAATGAGCAGTTCTTC